What follows is one T cell receptor beta chain and its context. The antigen remains undetermined. TCR beta VDJ and CDR3 were profiled, and genomic DNA was the template. TCRdb processed the reads anew with MiXCR; each CDR3 protein has one entry. The sample carries tens of thousands of distinct CDR3 sequences, about 77% recorded once. The data were taken from a study of CD8+CD57+ T cells in acquired aplastic anemia. Overall study context: Each DNA sample taken from sorted CD4+ and CD8+ cells came to about 3 ug on average.

The CDR3 is made up of 11 amino acids. Germline V gene lookup returns CDR1 DFQATT and CDR2 SNEGSKA (reference sequence). V was trimmed by 5 bases and J by 9 bases, leaving 11 bases between them. Overall study findings and caveats: Significance was not reached for CD8+ Simpson's diversity between patients and controls.

Sequenced sample: sorted CD4+, CD8+, or CD8+CD57+ T cells (not recorded which) from PBMCs. The V call is TRBV20-1, the J call TRBJ2-1; possibly TRBD1 for D (5 bases). The TCR was taken from a human donor in good health, serving as a control. The CDR3 loop is CSAGRVGEQFF. The CDR3 nucleotides are TGCAGTGCTGGCAGGGTAGGTGAGCAGTTCTTC.